These 2 T cell receptor beta chains originate from one sample sequenced in a study of blood T cell repertoires in COVID-19. TCRdb keeps only in-frame clones here, not all; method: immunoSEQ multiplex PCR. Seen here are more than 55,000 clones, about 91% observed once, and the top ten hold 4.6%. The sample comprised peripheral blood. The receptors were sampled from a man aged 50-59 years with active COVID-19.

The J gene is TRBJ2-3, the V gene TRBV19, with D possibly TRBD1 on 5 matching bases. CDR3 length: 17 residues. Trimming cost V 6 bases and J 1 base, with 20 bases left between them. The germline gives CDR1 LNHDA, CDR2 SQIVND (reference sequence). Here the CDR3 reads CASSKIPTAWGTDTQYF. The DNA for the CDR3 is TGTGCCAGTAGCAAGATCCCGACAGCTTGGGGCACAGATACGCAGTATTTT. Full variable domain (outside the CDR3, taken from reference TRBV19 and TRBJ2-3): DGGITQSPKYLFRKEGQNVTLSCEQNLNHDAMYWYRQDPGQGLRLIYYSQIVNDFQKGDIAEGYSVSREKKESFPLTVTSAQKNPTAFYLCASSKIPTAWGTDTQYFGPGTRLTVL.

This clone was detected only once. V is TRBV18 and J is TRBJ1-6, with 7 bases lining up with TRBD1. In germline, CDR1 is KGHSH, CDR2 LQKENI. The ends lost 5 bases at V and 7 bases at J; junction bases unmatched: 5. This CDR3 has 14 residues. The CDR3 is CASSAPGQNSPLHF. DNA for the CDR3: TGTGCCAGCTCAGCTCCGGGACAGAATTCACCCCTCCACTTT.